The count of the clone carrying this TCR beta chain is one. These data are taken from a study of T cells in Graves' hyperthyroidism and ophthalmopathy. After removal of 0 bases from V and 3 bases from J, the junction contained 6 bases not matched to a gene. Germline CDR1 is DFQATT and CDR2 is SNEGSKA (reference sequence). There are 16 residues in the CDR3. It was RNA transcripts that yielded the amplified TCR beta CDR3 regions. The TCR CDR3 first-round RT-PCR relied on the HTBI primer set. One entry per CDR3 protein, called by TCRdb with MiXCR from the multiplex PCR reads. The sample shows some 650,000 distinct CDR3 sequences, approximately 15% of them seen only once. Not enrolled were patients with uncontrolled infection, other autoimmune disease, pregnancy or lactation.

This TCR was sampled from a woman between 40 and 50 years old with Graves' ophthalmopathy. Sequencing input: blood. V usage is TRBV20-1 and J usage is TRBJ2-3, with TRBD2 matching over 10 bases. The CDR3 sequence: CSARERTSGLTDTQYF. The DNA of the CDR3 is TGCAGTGCTAGAGAGCGGACTAGCGGACTAACAGATACGCAGTATTTT.